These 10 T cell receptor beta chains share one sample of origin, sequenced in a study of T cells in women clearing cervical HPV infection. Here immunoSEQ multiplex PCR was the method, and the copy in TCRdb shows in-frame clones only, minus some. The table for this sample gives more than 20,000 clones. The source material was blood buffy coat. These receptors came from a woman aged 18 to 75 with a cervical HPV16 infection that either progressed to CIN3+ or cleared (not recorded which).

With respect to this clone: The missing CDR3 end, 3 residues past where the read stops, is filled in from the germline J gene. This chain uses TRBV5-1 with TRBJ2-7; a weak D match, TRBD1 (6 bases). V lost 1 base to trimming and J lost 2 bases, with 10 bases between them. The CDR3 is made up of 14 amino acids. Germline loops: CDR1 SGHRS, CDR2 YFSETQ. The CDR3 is CASSLLQGTYEQYF. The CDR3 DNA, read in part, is TGCGCCAGCAGCTTGTTACAGGGTACCTACGAG.

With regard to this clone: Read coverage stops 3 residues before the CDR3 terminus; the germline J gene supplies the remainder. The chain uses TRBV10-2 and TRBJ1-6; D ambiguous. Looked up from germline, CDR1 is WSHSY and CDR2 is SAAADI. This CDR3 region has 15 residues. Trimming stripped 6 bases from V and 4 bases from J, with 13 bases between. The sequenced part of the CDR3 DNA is TGCGCCAGCAGACCCCCCGGGGAGTATAATTCACCC. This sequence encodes CASRPPGEYNSP. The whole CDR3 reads CASRPPGEYNSPLHF.

The DNA read from the CDR3 is TGCAGTGCTAGGGAGGGGGGGAGCATCGAG. Translating gives CSAREGGSIE. The whole CDR3 reads CSAREGGSIEQYF. The J gene is TRBJ2-7, the V gene TRBV20-1; weak D call: TRBD2 (7 bases). Sequencing ends 3 residues short of the CDR3 end; the germline J gene provides the rest. CDR1 is DFQATT, CDR2 SNEGSKA, per germline (reference sequence). The V gene lost 3 bases and the J gene lost 6 bases, with 15 bases spanning the gap. The CDR3 covers 13 residues.

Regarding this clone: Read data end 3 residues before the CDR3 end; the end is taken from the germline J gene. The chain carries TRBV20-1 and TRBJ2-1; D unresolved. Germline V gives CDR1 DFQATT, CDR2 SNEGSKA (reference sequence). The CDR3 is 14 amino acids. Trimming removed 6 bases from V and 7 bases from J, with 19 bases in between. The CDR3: CSARGESGTNEQFF. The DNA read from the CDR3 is TGCAGTGCCCGAGGAGAGTCAGGTACGAATGAG.

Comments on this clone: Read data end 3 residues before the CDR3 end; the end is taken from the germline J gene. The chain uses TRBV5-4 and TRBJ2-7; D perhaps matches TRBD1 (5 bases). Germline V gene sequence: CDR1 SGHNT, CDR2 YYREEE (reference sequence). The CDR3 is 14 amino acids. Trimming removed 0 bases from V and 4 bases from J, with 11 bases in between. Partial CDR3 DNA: TGTGCCAGCAGCTTGGTGGACACTCCTTACGAG. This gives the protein CASSLVDTPYE. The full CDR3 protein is CASSLVDTPYEQYF.

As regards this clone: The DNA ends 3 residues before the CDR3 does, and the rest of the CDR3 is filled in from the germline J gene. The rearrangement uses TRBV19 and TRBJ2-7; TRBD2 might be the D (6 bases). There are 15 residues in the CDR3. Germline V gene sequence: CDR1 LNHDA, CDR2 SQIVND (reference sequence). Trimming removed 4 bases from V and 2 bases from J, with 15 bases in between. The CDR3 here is CASSTTGTAPYEQYF. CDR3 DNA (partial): TGTGCCAGTAGTACGACCGGGACTGCCCCCTACGAG.

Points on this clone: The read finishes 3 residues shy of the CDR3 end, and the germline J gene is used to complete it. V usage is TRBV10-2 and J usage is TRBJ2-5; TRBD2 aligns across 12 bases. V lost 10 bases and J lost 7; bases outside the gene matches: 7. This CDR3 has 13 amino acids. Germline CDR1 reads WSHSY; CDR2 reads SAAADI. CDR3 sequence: CATLAGGPGTQYF. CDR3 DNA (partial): TGCGCCACCCTAGCGGGGGGGCCGGGGACC.

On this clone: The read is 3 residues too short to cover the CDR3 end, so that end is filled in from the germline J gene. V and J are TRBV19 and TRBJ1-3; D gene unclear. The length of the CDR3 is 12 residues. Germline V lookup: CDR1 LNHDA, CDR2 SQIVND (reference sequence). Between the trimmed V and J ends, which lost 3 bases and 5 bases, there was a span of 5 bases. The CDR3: CASSMARNTIYF. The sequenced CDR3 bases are TGTGCCAGTAGTATGGCCAGAAACACC.

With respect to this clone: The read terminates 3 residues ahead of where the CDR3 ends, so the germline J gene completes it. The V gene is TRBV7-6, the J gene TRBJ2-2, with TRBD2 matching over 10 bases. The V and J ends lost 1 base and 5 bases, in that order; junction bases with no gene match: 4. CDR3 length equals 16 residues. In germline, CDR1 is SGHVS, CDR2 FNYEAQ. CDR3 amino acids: CASSLGAGGQTGELFF. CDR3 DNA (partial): TGTGCCAGCAGCTTAGGAGCGGGGGGGCAAACCGGGGAG.

The CDR3 is CSARDPVGGEQYF. Partial CDR3 DNA: TGCAGTGCTAGGGACCCCGTCGGGGGCGAG. The chain carries TRBV20-1 and TRBJ2-7; weak D call: TRBD2 (6 bases). The read stops 3 residues short of the end of the CDR3; the missing end is completed from the germline J gene. Trimming took off 3 bases at V and 6 bases at J, with 15 bases between the two ends. Germline loops: CDR1 DFQATT, CDR2 SNEGSKA (reference sequence). The CDR3 covers 13 residues.